These 13 T cell receptor beta chains came from one sample sequenced in a study of identical twins listed by TCRdb under 2016. The library was prepared using 5' RACE. For sequencing, an Illumina HiSeq 2000 was employed. TCRdb reanalyzed the raw reads on its own, using fastp at Q25 for trimming and MiXCR for clone calling, and kept in-frame beta chains. For every CDR3 protein sequence, its rows merge into one entry that carries the most common genes and DNA. This sample is represented by around 200,000 distinct CDR3 sequences; around a tenth of them were singletons. Of the sample, about 5.2% falls within the top ten clones. Input material: memory (CD45RO+) T cells sorted from blood. The cell subset or site label, as the study defines it: CD45RO+ enriched T cells. Every receptor here comes from a woman aged 18-30 years in good health.

The chain links TRBV12-3 or TRBV12-4 to TRBJ2-2; D gene ambiguous. V shed 2 bases and J shed 5 bases, with 6 bases lying between them. This CDR3 region has 13 residues. In DNA, the CDR3 is TGTGCCAGCAGTTTAAACCCAACCGGGGAGCTGTTTTTT. Amino acid sequence: CASSLNPTGELFF.

This clonotype has a handful of counts. The CDR3 sequence is CASSLTSGTSGLTQYF. In nucleotides, the CDR3 is TGTGCCAGCAGCTTAACCTCCGGGACTAGCGGACTTACGCAGTATTTT. The chain uses TRBV7-9 and TRBJ2-3; TRBD2 matches at 11 bases. The length of the CDR3 is 16 residues. Per germline, CDR1 SEHNR and CDR2 FQNEAQ (reference sequence). The junction had 9 bases not matched to a gene; V was cut back by 2 bases and J by 8 bases.

Only a few counts were recorded for this clonotype. V is TRBV6-5 and J is TRBJ1-2; D is ambiguous. The CDR3 contains 15 residues. Germline lookup yields CDR1 MNHEY and CDR2 SVGAGI. Trimming pared 2 bases from V and 0 bases from J, leaving 10 bases between. CDR3 region: CASSYGQPTNYGYTF. In nucleotides, the CDR3 is TGTGCCAGCAGTTACGGGCAGCCAACTAACTATGGCTACACCTTC.

This clonotype showed up many times. The CDR3 bases are TGTGCCAGCAGCTTAGAAGACACTGAAGCTTTCTTT. Translation gives CASSLEDTEAFF. The rearrangement joins TRBV7-9 to TRBJ1-1, with D unclear. This CDR3 is built from 12 residues. Trimming left V 1 base short and J 3 bases short, with 3 bases between. The germline V gene has CDR1 SEHNR and CDR2 FQNEAQ (reference sequence).

This clonotype was detected many times. V usage is TRBV6-4 and J usage is TRBJ2-7; D not resolved. Germline CDR1 is MRHNA and CDR2 is SNTAGT. This CDR3 spans 14 amino acids. Trimming pared 3 bases from V and 7 bases from J, leaving 16 bases between. As DNA, the CDR3 is TGTGCCAGCAGTGAAAGGGCTTCCTCTACGGAGCAGTACTTC. Translated, it gives CASSERASSTEQYF.

The genes are TRBV5-8 and TRBJ2-7, with D hard to call. Germline V gives CDR1 SGHTS, CDR2 YDEGEE. This CDR3 contains 15 residues. V was pared by 1 base and J by 0 bases, with 11 bases between. CDR3 nucleotides: TGTGCCAGCAGCTTGCCCAGAGTTAGCTCCTACGAGCAGTACTTC. This gives the protein CASSLPRVSSYEQYF.

This clonotype was seen many times. The gene calls are TRBV20-1 and TRBJ2-3; TRBD2 agrees at 10 bases. Germline V gene sequence: CDR1 DFQATT, CDR2 SNEGSKA (reference sequence). This CDR3 has 13 amino acids. Trimming took 5 bases from V and 4 from J; bases not matched to a gene: 3. In DNA, the CDR3 is TGCAGTGCTCGGACTAGCGGACCAGATACGCAGTATTTT. This sequence encodes CSARTSGPDTQYF.

The V gene is TRBV18, the J gene TRBJ2-2, with a weak D call TRBD2 (5 bases). Germline CDR1 KGHSH, CDR2 LQKENI. Trimming shortened V by 2 bases and J by 10 bases, and 8 bases separated the two germline ends. This CDR3 is 12 amino acids long. CDR3 nucleotide sequence: TGTGCCAGCTCACCAGGAGGAGTGGAGCTGTTTTTT. Its protein product is CASSPGGVELFF.

Only a few counts were recorded for this clonotype. V is TRBV7-6 and J is TRBJ2-7; D gene uncertain. V lost 5 bases and J lost 5, with 10 bases in between. The CDR3 totals 12 residues. Per the germline V gene, CDR1 is SGHVS and CDR2 is FNYEAQ. The CDR3 here is CASSHVEDEQYF. CDR3 nucleotide sequence: TGTGCCAGCAGCCATGTCGAGGACGAGCAGTACTTC.

There are many counts of this clonotype. This rearrangement joins TRBV5-1 to TRBJ1-4; unclear D gene. The CDR3 is 14 residues long. Germline CDR1 reads SGHRS; CDR2 reads YFSETQ. Trimming removed 0 bases at V and 2 bases at J, with 5 bases between. In DNA form, the CDR3 reads TGCGCCAGCAGCTTGGGGGAGACTAATGAAAAACTGTTTTTT. Protein sequence: CASSLGETNEKLFF.

This chain links TRBV20-1 with TRBJ1-2; D might be TRBD1 (5 bases). The germline CDR1 and CDR2 sequences are DFQATT and SNEGSKA (reference sequence). This CDR3 is built from 14 residues. Trimming took off 3 bases at V and 3 bases at J, with 14 bases between the two ends. CDR3 region: CSASPTVTDYGYTF. The CDR3 nucleotides read TGCAGTGCTAGCCCGACAGTTACGGACTATGGCTACACCTTC.

This clonotype has only a few counts. The rearrangement joins TRBV7-2 to TRBJ2-3; D is possibly TRBD1 or TRBD2 (6 bases each). In germline, CDR1 is SGHTA, CDR2 FQGNSA. The CDR3 sequence is 13 residues long. V lost 5 bases to trimming and J lost 4 bases, with 10 bases between them. CDR3 region: CASSIRGADTQYF. DNA for the CDR3: TGTGCCAGCAGCATTAGGGGGGCAGATACGCAGTATTTT.

This clonotype was counted between two and nine times. The chain joins TRBV3-1 to TRBJ2-2; possibly TRBD1 for D (6 bases). With 3 bases removed from V and 4 bases from J, the gap between germline ends came to 12 bases. This CDR3 has 15 amino acids. Germline values: CDR1 LGHDT, CDR2 YNNKEL (reference sequence). In DNA form, the CDR3 reads TGTGCCAGCAGCCATCGCCAGGGGCGCACCGGGGAGCTGTTTTTT. This translates into CASSHRQGRTGELFF.